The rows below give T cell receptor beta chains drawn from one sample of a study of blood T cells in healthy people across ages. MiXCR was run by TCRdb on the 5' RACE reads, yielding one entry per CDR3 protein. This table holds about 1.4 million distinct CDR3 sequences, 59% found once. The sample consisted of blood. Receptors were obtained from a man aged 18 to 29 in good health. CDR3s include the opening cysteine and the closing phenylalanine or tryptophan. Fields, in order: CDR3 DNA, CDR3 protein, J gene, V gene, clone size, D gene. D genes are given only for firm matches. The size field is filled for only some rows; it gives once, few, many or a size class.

DNA: TGTGCCAGCAGTTTAGTAGGATGGGGTGGCTACACCTTC
CDR3: CASSLVGWGGYTF
J: TRBJ1-2
V: TRBV12-3/TRBV12-4
size: few
D: NA

DNA: TGTGCCAGCAGCCACAAGGTGACCCAGTACTTC
CDR3: CASSHKVTQYF
J: TRBJ2-5
V: TRBV3-1
size: NA
D: NA

DNA: TGCGCCAGCAGCCCGGCGCGGGTCTCTGGAGATACGCAGTATTTT
CDR3: CASSPARVSGDTQYF
J: TRBJ2-3
V: TRBV4-1
size: NA
D: NA

DNA: TGTGTCAGCAGGAGCCGGGACTCCTCCTACAATGAGCAGTTCTTC
CDR3: CVSRSRDSSYNEQFF
J: TRBJ2-1
V: TRBV6-6
size: NA
D: NA

DNA: TGCAGTGCTAGCGACCCAACACAGGGCCCTAACTATGGCTACACCTTC
CDR3: CSASDPTQGPNYGYTF
J: TRBJ1-2
V: TRBV20-1
size: few
D: NA

DNA: TGTGCCAGCAGTCGACGTACTGAGGAGCAGTACTTC
CDR3: CASSRRTEEQYF
J: TRBJ2-7
V: TRBV28
size: NA
D: NA

DNA: TGTGCCAGCGGAGAGAACACCGGGGAGCTGTTTTTT
CDR3: CASGENTGELFF
J: TRBJ2-2
V: TRBV27
size: NA
D: NA

DNA: TGTGCCAGCAGTTACAATGAGGGGGAGCAGTACTTC
CDR3: CASSYNEGEQYF
J: TRBJ2-7
V: TRBV6-6
size: NA
D: NA

DNA: TGTGCCAGCAGCCAAGATATCGGCAGTCACGAGCAGTACTTC
CDR3: CASSQDIGSHEQYF
J: TRBJ2-7
V: TRBV4-2
size: few
D: NA

DNA: TGTGCCAGCAGTGAAGTCCAGGGCGATGCTAATTCACCCCTCCACTTT
CDR3: CASSEVQGDANSPLHF
J: TRBJ1-6
V: TRBV6-1
size: NA
D: NA

DNA: TGTGCCAGCAGTGAATTAGGGGACAGCGTACAAGAGACCCAGTACTTC
CDR3: CASSELGDSVQETQYF
J: TRBJ2-5
V: TRBV25-1
size: NA
D: TRBD1

DNA: TGTGCCAGCAGCGATAAACCGAATCTGAACACTGAAGCTTTCTTT
CDR3: CASSDKPNLNTEAFF
J: TRBJ1-1
V: TRBV7-9
size: NA
D: NA

DNA: TGTGCCAGCAGTCGGGGACCTAACAATGAGCAGTACTTC
CDR3: CASSRGPNNEQYF
J: TRBJ2-7
V: TRBV7-9
size: once
D: NA

DNA: TGTGCCAGCGCGACAATTTTAAACGAGCAGTACTTC
CDR3: CASATILNEQYF
J: TRBJ2-7
V: TRBV5-8
size: NA
D: NA

DNA: TGCGCCAGCAGCCAAGCACAGGGGCCACAAGAGACCCAGTACTTC
CDR3: CASSQAQGPQETQYF
J: TRBJ2-5
V: TRBV4-3
size: NA
D: TRBD1

DNA: TGCGCCAGCAGCCAAGGGACTCAAGCACCGGGTGAGCAGTACTTC
CDR3: CASSQGTQAPGEQYF
J: TRBJ2-7
V: TRBV4-1
size: NA
D: NA

DNA: TGTGCTAGTGGTTTGGTATTGGGGACGGTGGCAGAGACCCAGTACTTC
CDR3: CASGLVLGTVAETQYF
J: TRBJ2-5
V: TRBV12-5
size: NA
D: NA

DNA: TGCGCCAGCAGCCTCAGAAGCGGCAATGAGCAGTTCTTC
CDR3: CASSLRSGNEQFF
J: TRBJ2-1
V: TRBV4-1
size: many
D: NA

DNA: TGTGCCAGCAGTTTGAATTGGGGACAGGGTATTGGCTACACCTTC
CDR3: CASSLNWGQGIGYTF
J: TRBJ1-2
V: TRBV28
size: NA
D: TRBD1

DNA: TGCAGTGCCGGGACTGCCTCCTACGAGCAGTACTTC
CDR3: CSAGTASYEQYF
J: TRBJ2-7
V: TRBV20-1
size: few
D: NA

DNA: TGTGCCAGCAGCTTAGGTCGCCTTGACGAGCAGTACTTC
CDR3: CASSLGRLDEQYF
J: TRBJ2-7
V: TRBV7-2
size: few
D: NA

DNA: TGTGCCAGCAGCTCAAGTCCGGGACAGCAAGAGACCCAGTACTTC
CDR3: CASSSSPGQQETQYF
J: TRBJ2-5
V: TRBV7-3
size: NA
D: TRBD1

DNA: TGCGCCAGCAGCTTTGGGGACCCGGACCGGTTCTTC
CDR3: CASSFGDPDRFF
J: TRBJ2-1
V: TRBV5-1
size: NA
D: NA

DNA: TGCAGTGCTGACCCAGGGGGCAGTAGCAAAAACATTCAGTACTTC
CDR3: CSADPGGSSKNIQYF
J: TRBJ2-4
V: TRBV20-1
size: NA
D: TRBD1

DNA: TGCAGCGTTGAAGGAAGGCACACAGATACGCAGTATTTT
CDR3: CSVEGRHTDTQYF
J: TRBJ2-3
V: TRBV29-1
size: NA
D: NA

DNA: TGTGCCAGCAGCTTAGAGGACAGGGTGACAGATACGCAGTATTTT
CDR3: CASSLEDRVTDTQYF
J: TRBJ2-3
V: TRBV7-9
size: NA
D: TRBD1

DNA: TGCAGCGTTGTTGGGGACGCAGATACGCAGTATTTT
CDR3: CSVVGDADTQYF
J: TRBJ2-3
V: TRBV29-1
size: few
D: NA

DNA: TGTGCCAGCAGTTACCGTACTACAGGGGTAGGGTCACCCCTCCACTTT
CDR3: CASSYRTTGVGSPLHF
J: TRBJ1-6
V: TRBV6-5
size: few
D: TRBD1

DNA: TGTGCCAGCAGCCAACGGACAGGGCGGAACGAGCAGTACTTC
CDR3: CASSQRTGRNEQYF
J: TRBJ2-7
V: TRBV11-1
size: once
D: TRBD1

DNA: TGTGCCAGCAGCGTGGCAGGGGGCAGGTACACCGGGGAGCTGTTTTTT
CDR3: CASSVAGGRYTGELFF
J: TRBJ2-2
V: TRBV9
size: NA
D: TRBD1

DNA: TGTGCCAGCAGTTTTACCCGGACGAACACTGAAGCTTTCTTT
CDR3: CASSFTRTNTEAFF
J: TRBJ1-1
V: TRBV28
size: NA
D: NA

DNA: TGCAGCGTTTTACGTAACGCAAGACAGGGCGAAGCTTTCTTT
CDR3: CSVLRNARQGEAFF
J: TRBJ1-1
V: TRBV29-1
size: few
D: TRBD1

DNA: TGTGCCAGCAGGGTTAGGGGGTTCCAAGAGACCCAGTACTTC
CDR3: CASRVRGFQETQYF
J: TRBJ2-5
V: TRBV12-3/TRBV12-4
size: NA
D: NA

DNA: TGTGCCAGCAGTGGGAAGACCGACAGGGGCGGGAGAATACGTGAACAGTACTTC
CDR3: CASSGKTDRGGRIREQYF
J: TRBJ2-5
V: TRBV6-1
size: NA
D: NA

DNA: TGCAGTGCGGGGACTAGCGGACTTCCCTCCTACAATGAGCAGTTCTTC
CDR3: CSAGTSGLPSYNEQFF
J: TRBJ2-1
V: TRBV20-1
size: few
D: TRBD2

DNA: TGCAGTGCTAGAGGGGTTAATGAGCAGTTCTTC
CDR3: CSARGVNEQFF
J: TRBJ2-1
V: TRBV20-1
size: few
D: NA

DNA: TGTGCCATCAGTGAGTCGACAGAGAATTCACCCCTCCACTTT
CDR3: CAISESTENSPLHF
J: TRBJ1-6
V: TRBV10-3
size: few
D: NA

DNA: TGTGCCACGGGCGGGGGCTCCTACAATGAGCAGTTCTTC
CDR3: CATGGGSYNEQFF
J: TRBJ2-1
V: TRBV7-9
size: NA
D: TRBD2

DNA: TGTGCCAGCAGCCAAGATCGGGCTAGCGGACTCAATGAGCAGTTCTTC
CDR3: CASSQDRASGLNEQFF
J: TRBJ2-1
V: TRBV4-2
size: NA
D: TRBD2

DNA: TGTGCCATCAGTGAGTCGACGTACAGGGCCCGCTCAGGAAACACCATATATTTT
CDR3: CAISESTYRARSGNTIYF
J: TRBJ1-3
V: TRBV10-3
size: NA
D: NA

DNA: TGCAGTGCCTTAAGATCTCAACACCCGAGCTCCTACGAGCAGTACTTC
CDR3: CSALRSQHPSSYEQYF
J: TRBJ2-7
V: TRBV20-1
size: NA
D: NA

DNA: TGCAGTGCTGTCACGGGACTAGCGAATAAAATAACCTACAATGAGCAGTACTTC
CDR3: CSAVTGLANKITYNEQYF
J: TRBJ2-7
V: TRBV20-1
size: once
D: TRBD2

DNA: TGTGCCAGCAGCCCGGAGGGACACATACCCTCCTACGAGCAGTACTTC
CDR3: CASSPEGHIPSYEQYF
J: TRBJ2-7
V: TRBV7-2
size: NA
D: NA

DNA: TGTGCCAGCAGCTTGCCAGGACCACTAAAAGAGACCCAGTACTTC
CDR3: CASSLPGPLKETQYF
J: TRBJ2-5
V: TRBV5-6
size: NA
D: NA

DNA: TGTGCCAGCAGTGAACTGGGCGGGAACCAAGAGACCCAGTACTTC
CDR3: CASSELGGNQETQYF
J: TRBJ2-5
V: TRBV6-1
size: NA
D: NA

DNA: TGTGCCAGCAGCTCCTTTAGCGGGGGGCCCTACAATGAGCAGTACTTC
CDR3: CASSSFSGGPYNEQYF
J: TRBJ2-7
V: TRBV11-2
size: NA
D: TRBD2

DNA: TGCAGCGTTGAAGCCCCCGTAGGGGATACGCAGTATTTT
CDR3: CSVEAPVGDTQYF
J: TRBJ2-3
V: TRBV29-1
size: few
D: NA

DNA: TGCGCCAGCAGCTTGGAAACAGGGACCGGGGAGCTGTTTTTT
CDR3: CASSLETGTGELFF
J: TRBJ2-2
V: TRBV5-1
size: NA
D: NA